This T cell receptor beta chain derives from a study of cytomegalovirus exposure and HLA in healthy donors (dated by TCRdb to the late 2010s). Regarding the complete study: According to an earlier analysis of around 600 of the donors, some 180 million T cells yielded 90 million to 140 million unique TCR beta sequences and approximately 300 Gb of sequence data. About 310 gigabases of sequencing data and tens of millions of unique TCR sequences were included in an early release covering about 620 HLA-typed donors. Of the roughly 410 genotyped donors, 80% to 90% were placed in the genetic ancestry cluster associated with self-reported Caucasian donors. The aim of the study was to test whether cataloging public T cell receptors could identify signatures of past pathogen exposure. The T cell repertoires of 670 or so subjects were profiled by immunosequencing and related to cytomegalovirus serostatus. In addition to the first cohort of 666 subjects, a separate validation cohort of over 90 different subjects was used. High-throughput TCR immunosequencing, statistical association of individual TCRs with disease status, and machine learning were combined to predict cytomegalovirus infection status. In a later analysis, previously published TCR beta repertoires from 666 donors were re-analyzed and high-resolution HLA genotyping was added so that TCR occurrence patterns could be studied. Rather than using new phenotypic data, the later analysis identified candidate immune exposures from TCR beta sequences and from how often those sequences occurred across donors. To decide whether each TCR beta V gene segment behaved as functional or pseudogenic, an earlier analysis of some 580 of the donors relied on high-throughput TCR beta sequencing. Donor age, sex, ethnicity and CMV serostatus were compiled alongside the repertoire data. In a later genetic analysis, genome-wide SNP genotypes for about three fifths of the roughly 670 donors were used, and that subset was treated as a discovery cohort. Every repertoire in the discovery cohort had been generated on one and the same sequencing platform. Both class I and class II loci were covered by HLA typing, at four-digit resolution. The number of donors typed differed by locus, with 629-630 for A, B, C, DRB1 and DQB1, more than 500 for DQA1, 606 for DPA1, and some 450 for DPB1. Because of strong linkage in the cohort, five DR-DQ haplotypes were treated as single units for association and clustering. Among 350 to 400 genotyped donors of the cohort, an average of 235,054 unique TCR beta nucleotide sequences were sequenced per donor, roughly a sixth of them non-productive.

The cohort consisted of 670 or so healthy bone marrow donors. At the time of sampling, all cohort members were nominally healthy, though unrecorded immune exposures were likely present. The donor tested CMV seropositive and was one of the 289 seropositive cohort members. A peripheral blood sample was collected from each donor, and TCR beta sequencing was performed on peripheral blood mononuclear cells. The Qiagen DNeasy Blood Extraction Kit was used to extract genomic DNA from the blood cell samples. The library was generated by the immunoSEQ multiplex PCR assay. For the multiplex PCR, a mixture combining 60 forward primers for TCR Vbeta segments and 13 reverse primers for TCR Jbeta segments was used. Amplification of the CDR3 region of rearranged TCR beta genes was performed with a multiplex PCR assay on genomic DNA. Amplified TCR beta libraries were sequenced as 87-base-pair reads on the Illumina HiSeq System. For the original study's pipeline: Across the roughly 700 repertoires, a later analysis counted 78 million or so unique TCR beta chains, 8.5 million to 12 million of which were shared by at least two donors. Raw reads were error-corrected and collapsed into unique sequences by a nearest-neighbor algorithm in which closely related sequences were merged to remove PCR and sequencing errors. CDR3 sequences were aligned to IMGT reference sequences to assign V, D and J gene segments. For a sequence to be retained, a match of at least six nucleotides to both a V gene segment and a J gene segment was required. Rearrangements were called productive when the CDR3 lacked stop codons and stayed in frame with V and J; all others were non-productive. Following IMGT convention, CDR3 was defined as the stretch from the second conserved V-encoded cysteine to the conserved J-encoded phenylalanine. The earlier analysis of some 600 of the donors excluded sequences that lacked an unambiguous match to a single V gene segment. An earlier analysis of about 590 of the donors classified V segments as functional when productive rearrangements were above 56.7% and as segregating when the standard deviation between donors was above 5%. To diagnose cytomegalovirus status from the catalog of TCR beta chain sequences, a statistical classification framework was built. In a later analysis, TCR nucleotide sequences were compared against IMGT/GENE-DB human TR gene sequences so that V and J genes could be assigned. In a later analysis, CDR3 sequences and most-parsimonious VDJ recombination scenarios were assigned using the TCRdist pipeline. In a later analysis, every TCR beta chain was defined by the combination of its CDR3 amino acid sequence and its V-gene family, and reads without a unique V-gene family were dropped. A later analysis removed over 500 highly shared, low-generation-probability nucleotide sequences to deal with suspected cross-contamination and a sequencing artifact. For each public chain, a later analysis derived a clonal expansion index from normalized ranks of inferred template counts within each repertoire. A later analysis computed generation probabilities with a VDJ recombination model fitted to out-of-frame rearrangements, and checked the results against IGoR. In a later analysis, TCR-TCR, TCR-HLA and TCR-CMV co-occurrence was scored with hypergeometric tests, and a repertoire-size bias correction was applied to TCR pairs. To estimate false discovery rates, a later analysis permuted the HLA or CMV assignments 20 times. A later analysis grouped co-occurring TCRs with DBSCAN, adding TCRdist sequence similarity when clustering within HLA-allele-positive subsets. Repertoires with fewer than 30,000 or more than 120,000 public chains were left out of co-occurrence clustering, as were four to six repertoires with anomalous nucleotide sharing. TCRdb took this table from immuneACCESS and kept in-frame rearrangements with V and J called. Such tables lack part of the clones; where checked against another copy, unresolved V genes explain under half of the gap, and the rest is unexplained. V and J calls plus clone size are reproduced from that table; the DNA served to infer D and trimming. Across this sample there are 150,000 or so clones, with roughly 80% seen only once. The ten largest clones represent less than 8% of the sample.

Overall results and qualifications from the work: In a later analysis, several top co-occurrence clusters were reported to appear linked to parvovirus B19, influenza, CMV and Epstein-Barr virus. The study gave a list of 150 to 200 TCR beta chains associated with cytomegalovirus. In a later analysis, most CMV-associated TCR beta chains were found to appear HLA-restricted, with HLA associations seemingly driven largely by CMV exposure. In an earlier analysis of several hundred of the donors, most TCR beta V segments were observed in productive rearrangements about 90% or about 30% of the time, broadly matching IMGT annotations. While some public TCRs were present in many individuals, most TCR sequences turned up only very rarely across donors. Linkage disequilibrium might explain the correlated functional status among segregating V segments, but an unknown experimental factor could not be excluded. In a later analysis, HLA-associated TCR beta chains were found to be more clonally expanded and to have lower generation probabilities than equally common non-associated chains. Some IMGT-functional V segments, including TRBV6-2 and TRBV6-3, could not be distinguished by the 87-base-pair reads and were therefore excluded. Because some donors lacked HLA typing at each locus, the association tests relied only on the typed subset. The earlier analysis of 450 to 700 of the donors excluded roughly 17 rarely observed V segments, including chromosome 9 orphons, because counts were too low. Sequencing depth was assumed to be roughly uniform across donors in the presence/absence analyses, though that assumption may not hold. According to the authors, the approach could potentially be generalized to other disease states and immunological phenotypes. According to a later analysis, TCR association rates differed among HLA loci, with DRB1 alleles showing the most associated TCRs and HLA-C alleles showing the fewest. A later analysis associated 16,951 TCR beta sequences with specific HLA alleles at a false discovery rate of 0.05. The sequencing pipeline was judged likely to have produced a cluster of highly shared sequence variants as a technical artifact. In this cohort, only TCR beta chains were sequenced, and detectable features were limited by the absence of alpha or paired-chain data. A few of the identified cytomegalovirus-associated TCR beta chains were confirmed in vitro to be specific for cytomegalovirus antigens. In a later genetic analysis, fewer N-insertions in productive TCRs were reported among donors in an Asian-associated ancestry cluster than the roughly 700-donor mean. A further reported finding was that TCR beta sequences accurately predicted the HLA-A and HLA-B alleles for most subjects in the first cohort. An association between a missense DCLRE1C variant and V-gene and J-gene trimming of TCR beta chains was found in a later genetic analysis and replicated in an independent cohort. When HLA alleles, especially DR and DQ, strongly co-occurred, attributing TCR associations to individual alleles was difficult. Cytomegalovirus status was reported to be diagnosed by the classifier with high specificity and sensitivity in both the original and validation cohorts. The only immune exposure information available for the cohort was CMV serostatus.

Measured from the cysteine to the phenylalanine, the CDR3 is 17 residues long. Only the CDR3 part of the read is kept: 51 bases, read in frame from the first base. At the junction V is shortened by 1 base and J by 0 bases; bases outside the gene matches: 7. The CDR1 and CDR2 encoded by the germline V gene (reference sequence) are SGHNT and YYREEE. Worth noting for this clone: What antigen it recognizes has not been identified. No quality values exist for individual bases; no much larger clone is one base distant.

The sequence derives from a woman in her 40s in good health and CMV-seropositive. The sequencing input was PBMCs. The chain is assembled from TRBV5-4 and TRBJ2-3; TRBD2 matches 8 bases in the middle. The CDR3 is CASSLSGGRASTDTQYF. The DNA sequence follows: TGTGCCAGCAGCTTGAGCGGGGGCCGTGCTAGCACAGATACGCAGTATTTT.